This T cell receptor beta chain was found in a study of T cells after yellow fever vaccination (dated by TCRdb to the late 2010s). Regarding the study in general: The SMART-Seq v4 Ultra Low Input RNA kit was used to prepare libraries from fractions with low cell numbers. To follow T-cell clones before and after both primary and booster YFV17D yellow fever vaccination, bulk TCR alpha and beta repertoires underwent longitudinal sequencing. Blood samples were taken at several timepoints before and after primary and secondary immunization, and bulk PBMC replicates and cell subsets were isolated. Two healthy male donors, one aged 18 to 29 and one aged 30 to 40 years, were included in the cohort. Broader findings and caveats from the paper: A small fraction of clonotypes appeared in both the CD4 and CD8 compartments, likely as a result of convergent recombination. The secondary T-cell response was weaker than the primary response but faster, peaking on day 5 instead of day 15. Most clones expanded after primary vaccination were re-detected after the booster (around 96% of CD4 and roughly 87% of CD8), suggesting broad memory maintenance. Computational filtering was required because FACS-sorted repertoires could contain abundant contaminating clonotypes from the bulk population. Because only a couple of donors were included in the study, the extent to which the findings can be generalized is limited.

This sample's treatment or condition label indicates: live attenuated yellow fever vaccine strain. PBMCs were isolated from peripheral blood using a standard Ficoll-Paque protocol. CD4 and CD8 T-cell fractions were isolated with Dynabeads CD4 and CD8 positive selection kits. RNA was extracted with TriZol from bulk PBMCs, CD4 and CD8 fractions, and dextramer-positive and dextramer-negative fractions. From cysteine to phenylalanine, the CDR3 is 15 amino acids long. Left in the record is the CDR3 DNA by itself, 45 bases read in frame from the first base. Taken from the germline V gene, the CDR1 and CDR2 loops are SGHAT and FQNNGV. The germline V and J ends show losses of 5 bases and 4 bases respectively, and no gene match explains 10 bases of the junction. Reads for this sample came from an Illumina NovaSeq 6000. TCR cDNA was synthesized by 5'RACE template switching, which introduced a universal primer site and unique molecular identifiers. Priming for cDNA synthesis came from both the TCR alpha and TCR beta constant segments. Library amplification involved two PCR steps, and the second step added sample barcodes and sequencing adapters. Sequencing of libraries was performed on Illumina HiSeq 2500 (2x100 bp) or NovaSeq (2x150 bp). The paper's processing steps were these. MIGEC was used to demultiplex reads and collapse the reads into UMI consensus sequences, and MiXCR was used for V(D)J alignment. Vaccine-responding clonotypes were defined with edgeR using replicate PBMC samples, requiring FDR below 0.01 and a log2 fold change above 5 up to day 15. Each bulk clonotype was labeled CD4 or CD8 based on which sequenced repertoire, CD4 or CD8, contained the clonotype at higher abundance. TCRdb reran the public reads through fastp at Q25 and MiXCR, keeping productive beta chains. Rows are combined by CDR3 protein, so each entry shows the most common genes and DNA. The V and J calls were not made by the authors but by TCRdb's processing. The sample records 120,000 or so distinct CDR3 sequences, approximately 14% of which are singletons. 35% to 45% of the sample comes from the top ten.

This clonotype was observed a handful of times. The target of this receptor is not known. Base qualities are not recorded, but no much larger clone differs from it by a single base. The sequenced sample was CD8+ T cells sorted from PBMCs, obtained 5 days after the yellow fever booster vaccination. The chain is encoded by TRBV11-2 joined to TRBJ1-2; TRBD1 lines up with 7 middle nucleotides. The origin of this receptor is a man between 18 and 35 years old who received the YFV17D yellow fever vaccine. The CDR3 region reads CASSPGTAPTYGYTF. The DNA is as follows: TGTGCCAGCAGCCCCGGGACAGCCCCGACCTATGGCTACACCTTC.